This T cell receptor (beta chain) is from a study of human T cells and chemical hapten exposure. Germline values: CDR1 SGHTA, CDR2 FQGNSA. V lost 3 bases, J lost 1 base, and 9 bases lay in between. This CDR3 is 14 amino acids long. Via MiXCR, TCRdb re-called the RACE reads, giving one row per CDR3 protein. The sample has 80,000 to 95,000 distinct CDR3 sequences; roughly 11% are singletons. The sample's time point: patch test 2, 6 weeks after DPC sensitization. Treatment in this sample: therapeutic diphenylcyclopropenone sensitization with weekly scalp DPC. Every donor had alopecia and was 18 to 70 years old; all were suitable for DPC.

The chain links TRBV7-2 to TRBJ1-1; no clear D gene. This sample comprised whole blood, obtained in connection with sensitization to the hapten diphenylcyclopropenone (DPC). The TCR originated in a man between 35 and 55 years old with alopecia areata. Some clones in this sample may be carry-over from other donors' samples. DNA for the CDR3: TGTGCCAGCAGCTTTGAATCCCGGAACACTGAAGCTTTCTTT. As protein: CASSFESRNTEAFF. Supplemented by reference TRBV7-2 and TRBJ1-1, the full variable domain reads GAGVSQSPSNKVTEKGKDVELRCDPISGHTALYWYRQSLGQGLEFLIYFQGNSAPDKSGLPSDRFSAERTGGSVSTLTIQRTQQEDSAVYLCASSFESRNTEAFFGQGTRLTVV.